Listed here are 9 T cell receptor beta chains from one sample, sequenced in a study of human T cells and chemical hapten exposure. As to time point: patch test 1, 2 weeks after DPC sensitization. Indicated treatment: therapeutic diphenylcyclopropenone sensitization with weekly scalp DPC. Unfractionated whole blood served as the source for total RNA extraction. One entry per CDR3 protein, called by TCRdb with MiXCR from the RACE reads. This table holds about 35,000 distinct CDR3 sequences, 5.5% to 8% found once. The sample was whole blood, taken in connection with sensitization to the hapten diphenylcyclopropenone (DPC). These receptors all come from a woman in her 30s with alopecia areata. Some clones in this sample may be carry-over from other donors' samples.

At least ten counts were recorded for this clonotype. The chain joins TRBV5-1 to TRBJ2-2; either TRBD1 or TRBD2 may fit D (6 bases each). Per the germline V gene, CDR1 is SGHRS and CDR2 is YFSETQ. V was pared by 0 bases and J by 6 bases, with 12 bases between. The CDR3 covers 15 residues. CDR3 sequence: CASSLEPGAPGELFF. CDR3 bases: TGCGCCAGCAGCTTGGAGCCGGGGGCACCCGGGGAGCTGTTTTTT.

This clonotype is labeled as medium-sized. CDR3 region: CASSVNQGTYQPQHF. Here the CDR3 DNA reads TGTGCCAGCAGCGTCAACCAGGGGACCTATCAGCCCCAGCATTTT. The rearrangement joins TRBV12-3 or TRBV12-4 to TRBJ1-5; D may be TRBD1 (6 bases). V lost 6 bases and J 5 bases, leaving 17 bases between the germline ends. The CDR3 sequence is 15 residues long.

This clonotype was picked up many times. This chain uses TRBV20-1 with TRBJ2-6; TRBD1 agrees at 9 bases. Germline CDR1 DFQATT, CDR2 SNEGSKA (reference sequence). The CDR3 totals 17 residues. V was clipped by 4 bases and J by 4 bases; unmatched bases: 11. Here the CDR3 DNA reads TGCAGTGCTACCGGTCCCGGGACAGGGCCGGGGGCCAACGTCCTGACTTTC. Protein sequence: CSATGPGTGPGANVLTF.

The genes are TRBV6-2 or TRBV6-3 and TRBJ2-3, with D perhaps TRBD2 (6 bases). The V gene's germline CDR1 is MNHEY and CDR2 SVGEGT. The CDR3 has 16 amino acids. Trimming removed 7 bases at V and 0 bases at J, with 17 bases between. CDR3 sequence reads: CASTQVGGGSTDTQYF. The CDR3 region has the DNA TGTGCCAGCACCCAGGTCGGGGGTGGTAGCACAGATACGCAGTATTTT.

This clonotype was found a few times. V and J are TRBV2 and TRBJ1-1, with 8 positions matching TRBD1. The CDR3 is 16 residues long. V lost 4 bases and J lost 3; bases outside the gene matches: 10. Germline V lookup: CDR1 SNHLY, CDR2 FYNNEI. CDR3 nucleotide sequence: TGTGCCAGCAGTGGGGTCGGCAGGGGGCAGGACACTGAAGCTTTCTTT. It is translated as CASSGVGRGQDTEAFF.

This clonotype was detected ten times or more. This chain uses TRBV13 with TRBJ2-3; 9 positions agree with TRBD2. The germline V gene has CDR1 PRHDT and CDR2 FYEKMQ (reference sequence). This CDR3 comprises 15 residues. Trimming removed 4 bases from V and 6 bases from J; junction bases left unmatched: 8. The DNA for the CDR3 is TGTGCCAGCAGCTATGGGCGGGGGGGCGAGGATACGCAGTATTTT. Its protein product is CASSYGRGGEDTQYF.

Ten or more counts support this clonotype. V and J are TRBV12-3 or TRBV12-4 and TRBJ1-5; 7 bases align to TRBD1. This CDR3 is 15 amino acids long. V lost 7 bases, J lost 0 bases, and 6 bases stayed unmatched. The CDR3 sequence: CASTLGQHSNQPQHF. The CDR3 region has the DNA TGTGCCAGCACCCTGGGACAGCATAGCAATCAGCCCCAGCATTTT.

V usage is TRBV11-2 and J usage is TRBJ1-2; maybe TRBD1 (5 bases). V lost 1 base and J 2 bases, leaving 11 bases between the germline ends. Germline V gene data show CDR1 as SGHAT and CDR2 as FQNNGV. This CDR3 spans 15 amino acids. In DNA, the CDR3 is TGTGCCAGCAGCTTAGGAGAGGGACCCAACTATGGCTACACCTTC. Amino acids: CASSLGEGPNYGYTF.

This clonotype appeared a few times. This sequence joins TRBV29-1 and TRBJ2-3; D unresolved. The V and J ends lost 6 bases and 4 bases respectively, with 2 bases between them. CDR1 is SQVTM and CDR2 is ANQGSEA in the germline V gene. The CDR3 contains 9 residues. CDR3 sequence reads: CSVPDTQYF. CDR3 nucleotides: TGCAGCGTCCCAGATACGCAGTATTTT.